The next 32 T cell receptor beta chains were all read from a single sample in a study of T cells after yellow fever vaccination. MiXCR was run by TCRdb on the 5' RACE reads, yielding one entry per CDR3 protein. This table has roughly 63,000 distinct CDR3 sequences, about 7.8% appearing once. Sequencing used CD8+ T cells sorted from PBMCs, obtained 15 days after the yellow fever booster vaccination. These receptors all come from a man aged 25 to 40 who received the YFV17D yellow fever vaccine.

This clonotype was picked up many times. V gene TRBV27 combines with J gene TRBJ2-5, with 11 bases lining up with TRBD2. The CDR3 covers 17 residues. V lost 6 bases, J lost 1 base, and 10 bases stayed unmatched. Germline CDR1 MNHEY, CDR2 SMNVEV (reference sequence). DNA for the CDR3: TGTGCCAGCAGACCTTTGGGGGGGACTAGCGGCCAAGAGACCCAGTACTTC. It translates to CASRPLGGTSGQETQYF.

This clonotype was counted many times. CDR3 DNA sequence: TGTGCCATCAGGGACCCAGGGGCAACCTACGAGCAGTACTTC. It translates to CAIRDPGATYEQYF. The chain carries TRBV10-3 and TRBJ2-7; TRBD1 might be the D (6 bases). CDR3 length: 14 residues. Germline V gene lookup returns CDR1 ENHRY and CDR2 SYGVKD. The ends were cut back, 6 bases at V and 2 bases at J, with 14 bases in the middle.

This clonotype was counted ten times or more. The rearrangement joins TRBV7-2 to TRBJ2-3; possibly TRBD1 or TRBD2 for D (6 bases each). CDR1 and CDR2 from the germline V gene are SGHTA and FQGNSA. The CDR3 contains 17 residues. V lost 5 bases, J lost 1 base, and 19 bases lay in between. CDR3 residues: CASSPRPGGAGTDTQYF. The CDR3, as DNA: TGTGCCAGCAGCCCTCGCCCCGGGGGCGCAGGCACAGATACGCAGTATTTT.

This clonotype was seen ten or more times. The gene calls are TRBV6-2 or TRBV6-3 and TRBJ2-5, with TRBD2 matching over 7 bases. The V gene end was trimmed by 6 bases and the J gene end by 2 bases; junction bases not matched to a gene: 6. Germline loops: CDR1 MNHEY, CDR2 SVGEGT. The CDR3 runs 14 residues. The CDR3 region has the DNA TGTGCCAGCAGCCGGGGAGCGGGACAAGAGACCCAGTACTTC. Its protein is CASSRGAGQETQYF.

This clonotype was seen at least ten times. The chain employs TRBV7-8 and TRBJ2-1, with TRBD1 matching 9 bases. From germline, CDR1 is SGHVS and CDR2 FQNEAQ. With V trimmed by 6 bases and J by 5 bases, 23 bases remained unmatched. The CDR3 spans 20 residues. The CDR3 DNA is TGTGCCAGCAGTCATCCGGGACAGGGACAGCCGGGGACGAAAAACAATGAGCAGTTCTTC. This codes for CASSHPGQGQPGTKNNEQFF. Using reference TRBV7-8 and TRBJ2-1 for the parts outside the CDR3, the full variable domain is GAGVSQSPRYKVAKRGQDVALRCDPISGHVSLFWYQQALGQGPEFLTYFQNEAQLDKSGLPSDRFFAERPEGSVSTLKIQRTQQEDSAVYLCASSHPGQGQPGTKNNEQFFGPGTRLTVL.

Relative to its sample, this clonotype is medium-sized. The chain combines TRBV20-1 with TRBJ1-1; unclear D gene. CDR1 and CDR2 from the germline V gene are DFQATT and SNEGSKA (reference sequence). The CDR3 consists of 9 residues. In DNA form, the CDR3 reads TGCATCCCCCGAGGTCTAGCTTTCTTT. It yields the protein CIPRGLAFF.

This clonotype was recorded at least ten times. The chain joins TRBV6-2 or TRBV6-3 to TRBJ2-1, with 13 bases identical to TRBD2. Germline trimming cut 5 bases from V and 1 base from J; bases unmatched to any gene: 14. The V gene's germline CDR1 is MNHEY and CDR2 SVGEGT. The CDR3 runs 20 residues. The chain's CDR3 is CASSRVLGLAGVGSYNEQFF. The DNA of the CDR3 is TGTGCCAGCAGTCGAGTCCTTGGACTAGCGGGAGTTGGGTCCTACAATGAGCAGTTCTTC.

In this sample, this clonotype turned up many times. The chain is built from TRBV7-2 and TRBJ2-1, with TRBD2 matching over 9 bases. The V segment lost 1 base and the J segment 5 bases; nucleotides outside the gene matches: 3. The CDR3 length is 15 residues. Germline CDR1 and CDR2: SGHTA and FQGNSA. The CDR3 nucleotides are TGTGCCAGCAGCTTAGTATCTAGCGGGAACAATGAGCAGTTCTTC. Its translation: CASSLVSSGNNEQFF. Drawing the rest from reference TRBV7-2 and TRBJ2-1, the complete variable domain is GAGVSQSPSNKVTEKGKDVELRCDPISGHTALYWYRQSLGQGLEFLIYFQGNSAPDKSGLPSDRFSAERTGGSVSTLTIQRTQQEDSAVYLCASSLVSSGNNEQFFGPGTRLTVL.

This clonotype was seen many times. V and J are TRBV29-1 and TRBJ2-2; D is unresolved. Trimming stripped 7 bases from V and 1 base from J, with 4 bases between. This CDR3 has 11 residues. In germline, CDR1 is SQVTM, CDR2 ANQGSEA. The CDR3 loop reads CSAGNTGELFF. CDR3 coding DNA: TGCAGCGCTGGGAACACCGGGGAGCTGTTTTTT.

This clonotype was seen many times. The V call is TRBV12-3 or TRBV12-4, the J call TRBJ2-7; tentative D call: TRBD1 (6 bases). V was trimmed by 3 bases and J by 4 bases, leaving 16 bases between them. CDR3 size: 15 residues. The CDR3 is CASSFLGQGIYEQYF. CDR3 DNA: TGTGCCAGCAGTTTTCTCGGGCAGGGGATTTACGAGCAGTACTTC.

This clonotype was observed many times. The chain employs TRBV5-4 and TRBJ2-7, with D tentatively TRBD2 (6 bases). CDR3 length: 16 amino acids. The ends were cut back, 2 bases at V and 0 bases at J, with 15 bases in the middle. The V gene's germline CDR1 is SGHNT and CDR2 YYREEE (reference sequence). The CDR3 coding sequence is TGTGCCAGCAGCTTCTTGGGCGGGGAGGTCTCCTACGAGCAGTACTTC. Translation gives CASSFLGGEVSYEQYF.

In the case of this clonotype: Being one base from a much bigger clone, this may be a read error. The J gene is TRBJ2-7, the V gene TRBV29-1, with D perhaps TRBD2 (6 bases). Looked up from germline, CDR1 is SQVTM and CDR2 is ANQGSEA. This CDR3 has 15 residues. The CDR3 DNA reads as TGCAGCGTTGAATTAGGTGCGGGACCGCGAGACGAGCTGTACTTC. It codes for CSVELGAGPRDELYF.

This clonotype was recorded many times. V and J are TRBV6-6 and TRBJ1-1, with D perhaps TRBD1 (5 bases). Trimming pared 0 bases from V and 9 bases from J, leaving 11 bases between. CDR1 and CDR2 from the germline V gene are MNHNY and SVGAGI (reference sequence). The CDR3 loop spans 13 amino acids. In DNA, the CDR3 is TGTGCCAGCAGTTACTCGGGACTTTTCCAAGCTTTCTTT. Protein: CASSYSGLFQAFF.

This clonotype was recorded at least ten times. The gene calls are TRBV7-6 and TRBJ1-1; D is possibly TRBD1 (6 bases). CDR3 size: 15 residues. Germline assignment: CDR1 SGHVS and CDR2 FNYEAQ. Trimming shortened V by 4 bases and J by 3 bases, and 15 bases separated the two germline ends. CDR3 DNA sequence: TGTGCCAGCAGCTCAACGGGGGCGAGTGACACTGAAGCTTTCTTT. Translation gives CASSSTGASDTEAFF.

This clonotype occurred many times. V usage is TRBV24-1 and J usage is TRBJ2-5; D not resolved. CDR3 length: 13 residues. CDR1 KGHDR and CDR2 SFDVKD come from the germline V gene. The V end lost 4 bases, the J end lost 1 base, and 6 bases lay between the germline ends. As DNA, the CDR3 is TGTGCCACCAGTGACCAATTCCAAGAGACCCAGTACTTC. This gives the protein CATSDQFQETQYF.

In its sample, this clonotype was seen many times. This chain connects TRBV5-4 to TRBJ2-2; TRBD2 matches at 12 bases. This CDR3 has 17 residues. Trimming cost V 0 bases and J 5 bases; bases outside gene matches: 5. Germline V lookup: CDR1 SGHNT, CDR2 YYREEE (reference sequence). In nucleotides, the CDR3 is TGTGCCAGCAGCTTGGAGGGGACTAGCGGGTTTACCGGGGAGCTGTTTTTT. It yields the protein CASSLEGTSGFTGELFF.

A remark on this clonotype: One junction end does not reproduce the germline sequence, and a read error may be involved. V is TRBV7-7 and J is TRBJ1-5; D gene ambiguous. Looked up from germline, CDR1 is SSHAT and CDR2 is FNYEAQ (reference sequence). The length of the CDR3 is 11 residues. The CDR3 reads CASSPNQPQHF. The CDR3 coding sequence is TGTGCTAGCAGCCCTAATCAGCCCCAGCATTTT.

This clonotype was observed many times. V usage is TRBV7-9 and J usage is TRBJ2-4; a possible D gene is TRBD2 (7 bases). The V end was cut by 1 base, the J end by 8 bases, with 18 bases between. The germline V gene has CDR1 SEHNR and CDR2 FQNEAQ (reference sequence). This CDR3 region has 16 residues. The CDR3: CASSLVEGGHWDIQYF. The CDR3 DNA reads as TGTGCCAGCAGCTTAGTAGAGGGGGGGCACTGGGACATTCAGTACTTC.

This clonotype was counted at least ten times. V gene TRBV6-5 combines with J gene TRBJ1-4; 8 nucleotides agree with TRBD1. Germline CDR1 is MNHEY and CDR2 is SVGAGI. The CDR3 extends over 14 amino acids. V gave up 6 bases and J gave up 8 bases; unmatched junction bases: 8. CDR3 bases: TGTGCCAGCAGACGTTCACAGGGGGGGGAAAAACTGTTTTTT. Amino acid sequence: CASRRSQGGEKLFF.

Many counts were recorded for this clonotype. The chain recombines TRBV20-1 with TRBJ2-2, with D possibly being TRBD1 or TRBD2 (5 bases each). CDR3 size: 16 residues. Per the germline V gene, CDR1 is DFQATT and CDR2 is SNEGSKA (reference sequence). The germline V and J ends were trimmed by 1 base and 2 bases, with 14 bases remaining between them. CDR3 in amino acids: CSARVPGALNTGELFF. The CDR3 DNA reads TGCAGTGCTAGAGTCCCCGGGGCCCTCAACACCGGGGAGCTGTTTTTT.

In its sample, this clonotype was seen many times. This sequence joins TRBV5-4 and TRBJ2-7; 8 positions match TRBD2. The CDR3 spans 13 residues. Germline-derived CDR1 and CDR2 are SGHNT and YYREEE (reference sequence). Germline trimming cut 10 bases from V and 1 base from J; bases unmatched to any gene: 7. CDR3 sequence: CALRSGESYEQYF. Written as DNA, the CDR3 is TGTGCCCTCCGTAGCGGGGAATCCTACGAGCAGTACTTC.

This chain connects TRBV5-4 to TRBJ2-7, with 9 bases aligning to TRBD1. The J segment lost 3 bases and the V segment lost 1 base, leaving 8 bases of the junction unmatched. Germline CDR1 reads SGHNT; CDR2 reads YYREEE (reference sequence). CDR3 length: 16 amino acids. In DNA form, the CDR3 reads TGTGCCAGCAGCTTGTACCGGGACAGGGACATCTACGAGCAGTACTTC. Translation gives CASSLYRDRDIYEQYF.

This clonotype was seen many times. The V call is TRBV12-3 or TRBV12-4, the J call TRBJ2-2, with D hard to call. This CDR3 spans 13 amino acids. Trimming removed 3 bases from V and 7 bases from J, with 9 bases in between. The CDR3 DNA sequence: TGTGCCAGCAGTTTTAGGGATGGCGGGGAGCTGTTTTTT. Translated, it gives CASSFRDGGELFF.

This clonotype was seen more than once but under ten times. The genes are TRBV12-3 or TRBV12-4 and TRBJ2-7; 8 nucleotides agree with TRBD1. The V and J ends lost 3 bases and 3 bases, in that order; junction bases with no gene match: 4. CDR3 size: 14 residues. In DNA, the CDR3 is TGTGCCAGCAGTTTCGAGGACAGGGACTACGAGCAGTACTTC. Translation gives CASSFEDRDYEQYF.

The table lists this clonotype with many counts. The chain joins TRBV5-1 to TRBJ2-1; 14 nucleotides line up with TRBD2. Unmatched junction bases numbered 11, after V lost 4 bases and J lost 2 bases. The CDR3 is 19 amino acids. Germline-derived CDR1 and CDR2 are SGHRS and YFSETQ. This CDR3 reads CASSQGLAGGLSTYNEQFF. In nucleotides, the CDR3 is TGCGCCAGCAGCCAAGGACTAGCGGGAGGCCTGAGCACCTACAATGAGCAGTTCTTC.

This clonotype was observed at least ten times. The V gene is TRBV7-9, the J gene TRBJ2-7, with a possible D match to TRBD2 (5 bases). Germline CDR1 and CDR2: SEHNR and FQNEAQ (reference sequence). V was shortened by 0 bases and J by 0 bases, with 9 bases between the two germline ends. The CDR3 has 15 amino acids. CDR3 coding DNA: TGTGCCAGCAGCTTAGCGGGCGGGCGCTCCTACGAGCAGTACTTC. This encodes CASSLAGGRSYEQYF.

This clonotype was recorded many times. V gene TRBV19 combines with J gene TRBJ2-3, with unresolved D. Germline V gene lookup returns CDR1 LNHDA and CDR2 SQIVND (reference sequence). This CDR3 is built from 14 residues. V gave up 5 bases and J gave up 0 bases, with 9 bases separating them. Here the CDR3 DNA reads TGTGCCAGTAGTTGGATTTCTAGCACAGATACGCAGTATTTT. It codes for CASSWISSTDTQYF. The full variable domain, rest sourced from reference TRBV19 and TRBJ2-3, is DGGITQSPKYLFRKEGQNVTLSCEQNLNHDAMYWYRQDPGQGLRLIYYSQIVNDFQKGDIAEGYSVSREKKESFPLTVTSAQKNPTAFYLCASSWISSTDTQYFGPGTRLTVL.

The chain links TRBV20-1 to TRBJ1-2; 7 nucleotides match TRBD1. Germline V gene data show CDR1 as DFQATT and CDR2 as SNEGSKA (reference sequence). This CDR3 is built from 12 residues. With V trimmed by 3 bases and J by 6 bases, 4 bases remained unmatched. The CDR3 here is CSARTGTDGYTF. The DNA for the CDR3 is TGCAGTGCTAGGACAGGGACGGATGGCTACACCTTC.

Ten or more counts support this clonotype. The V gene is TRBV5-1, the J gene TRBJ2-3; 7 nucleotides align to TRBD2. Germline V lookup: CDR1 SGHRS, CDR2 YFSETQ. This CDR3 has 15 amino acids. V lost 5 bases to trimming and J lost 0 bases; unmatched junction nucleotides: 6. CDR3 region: CASSTLAPSTDTQYF. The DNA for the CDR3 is TGCGCCAGCAGTACACTAGCGCCCAGCACAGATACGCAGTATTTT.

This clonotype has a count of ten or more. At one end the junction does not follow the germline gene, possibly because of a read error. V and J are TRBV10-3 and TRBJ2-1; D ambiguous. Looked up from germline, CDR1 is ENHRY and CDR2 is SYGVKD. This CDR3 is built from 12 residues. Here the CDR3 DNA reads TGTGCCGTCAGTGAGGCTAGGAATGAGCAGTTCTTC. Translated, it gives CAVSEARNEQFF.

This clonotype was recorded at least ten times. CDR3 amino acids: CASSFGSRYEQYF. The CDR3 DNA reads as TGTGCCAGCAGCTTCGGATCGCGGTACGAGCAGTACTTC. This rearrangement joins TRBV7-6 to TRBJ2-7, with D unclear. CDR1 is SGHVS, CDR2 FNYEAQ, per germline. V was shortened by 3 bases and J by 4 bases, with 10 bases between the two germline ends. The CDR3 covers 13 residues.

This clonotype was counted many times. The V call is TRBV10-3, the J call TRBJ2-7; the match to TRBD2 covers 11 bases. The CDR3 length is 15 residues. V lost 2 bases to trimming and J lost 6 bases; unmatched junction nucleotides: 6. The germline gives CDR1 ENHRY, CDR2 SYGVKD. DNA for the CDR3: TGTGCCATCAGTGAGCAGGGACTAGCGGCTACCGAGCAGTACTTC. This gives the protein CAISEQGLAATEQYF.